One T cell receptor beta chain is described in this entry. Its antigen is not identified. V was trimmed by 5 bases and J by 0 bases, leaving 12 bases between them. Germline V gene sequence: CDR1 LNHDA, CDR2 SQIVND (reference sequence). This CDR3 has 15 amino acids. The record originates from a study of radiotherapy plus CTLA-4 blockade in lung cancer. Study outcomes and limitations: Following radiotherapy plus ipilimumab, tumor-derived TCR clones expanded in the blood.

Using immunoSEQ multiplex PCR, the repertoire was profiled, and TCRdb retains in-frame clones only, with some absent. Of around 43,000 clones in the sample, roughly 75% were seen once. The source of this sequence is a human donor with non-small cell lung cancer who had stable disease on radiotherapy plus ipilimumab. The input for sequencing was peripheral blood, taken from a patient treated with radiotherapy plus ipilimumab. The V gene is TRBV19, the J gene TRBJ2-3, with D perhaps matching TRBD2 (5 bases). The CDR3 DNA follows: TGTGCCAGTAGTCCTCCTCGGACTAGCACAGATACGCAGTATTTT. It yields the protein CASSPPRTSTDTQYF. Full variable domain (rest looked up from reference TRBV19 and TRBJ2-3): DGGITQSPKYLFRKEGQNVTLSCEQNLNHDAMYWYRQDPGQGLRLIYYSQIVNDFQKGDIAEGYSVSREKKESFPLTVTSAQKNPTAFYLCASSPPRTSTDTQYFGPGTRLTVL.